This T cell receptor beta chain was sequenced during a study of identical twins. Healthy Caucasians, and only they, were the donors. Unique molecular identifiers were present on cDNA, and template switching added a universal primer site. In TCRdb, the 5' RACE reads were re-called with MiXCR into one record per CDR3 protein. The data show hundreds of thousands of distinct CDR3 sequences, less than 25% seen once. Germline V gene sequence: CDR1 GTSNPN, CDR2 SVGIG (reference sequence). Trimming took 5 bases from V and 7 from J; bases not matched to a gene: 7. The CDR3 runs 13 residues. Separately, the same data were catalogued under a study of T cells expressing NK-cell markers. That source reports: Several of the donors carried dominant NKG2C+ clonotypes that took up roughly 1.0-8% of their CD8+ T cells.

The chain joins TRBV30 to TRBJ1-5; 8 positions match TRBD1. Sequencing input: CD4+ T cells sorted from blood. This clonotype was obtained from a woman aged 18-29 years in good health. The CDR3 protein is CAWGYRGGQPQHF. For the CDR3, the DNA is TGTGCCTGGGGTTACAGGGGGGGCCAGCCCCAGCATTTT.